This TCR beta chain was identified in a study of cytomegalovirus exposure and HLA in healthy donors. Across the whole study: Earlier findings included roughly 120 million unique TCR beta sequences obtained from roughly 200 million T cells. Of over 300 genotyped donors, about 80% clustered with self-reported Caucasian donors.

60 Vbeta and 13 Jbeta primers were used in PCR. Assay used: immunoSEQ multiplex PCR; TCRdb lists only in-frame clones, some missing. Among about 96,000 clones listed, roughly 80% were seen once. Overall study findings and caveats: As immune exposure information, only CMV serostatus was available. Productive status was seen about 90% or about 30% of the time for most TCR beta V segments in an earlier analysis.

About this clone: The antigen is unknown. One junction end does not reproduce the germline sequence, and a read error may be involved.

CDR3 length: 13 residues. Germline assignment: CDR1 GTSNPN and CDR2 SVGIG (reference sequence). This sequence joins TRBV30 and TRBJ1-5, with D maybe TRBD1 (5 bases). This sequence originates from a man aged 50 or older in good health and CMV-seropositive. The sample taken for sequencing was PBMCs. The CDR3 sequence is CAWSPSGNQPQNF. CDR3 bases: TGTGCCTGGAGTCCATCAGGGAATCAGCCCCAGAATTTT.